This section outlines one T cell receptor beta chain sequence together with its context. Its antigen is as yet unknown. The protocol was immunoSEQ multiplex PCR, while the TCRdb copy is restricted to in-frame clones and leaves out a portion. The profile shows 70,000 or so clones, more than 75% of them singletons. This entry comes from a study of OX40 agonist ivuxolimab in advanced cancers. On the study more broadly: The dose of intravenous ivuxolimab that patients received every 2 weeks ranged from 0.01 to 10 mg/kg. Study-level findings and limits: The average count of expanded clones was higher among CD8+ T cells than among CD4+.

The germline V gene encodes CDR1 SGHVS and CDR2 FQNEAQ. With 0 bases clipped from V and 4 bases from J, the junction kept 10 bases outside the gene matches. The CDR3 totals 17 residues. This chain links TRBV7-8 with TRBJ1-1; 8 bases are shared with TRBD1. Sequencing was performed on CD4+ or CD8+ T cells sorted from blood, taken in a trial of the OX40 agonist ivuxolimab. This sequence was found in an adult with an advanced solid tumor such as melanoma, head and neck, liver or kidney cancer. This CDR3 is CASSLAWSGGASTEAFF. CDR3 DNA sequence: TGTGCCAGCAGCTTAGCATGGTCAGGGGGCGCGTCCACTGAAGCTTTCTTT.